The clone carrying this TCR beta chain was detected only a few times. These data belong to a study of patients and donors after allogeneic stem cell transplantation. Between the trimmed V and J ends, which lost 1 base and 11 bases, there was a span of 14 bases. The length of the CDR3 is 13 residues. Germline-derived CDR1 and CDR2 are SGHTA and FQGNSA. A single record per CDR3 protein comes from TCRdb applying MiXCR to the RT-PCR reads. The table has over 150,000 distinct CDR3 sequences, over 25% seen once; the top ten hold 3.2%. The sequence was obtained from a human donor who was either an allogeneic HSCT recipient or a stem cell or donor lymphocyte infusion donor (not recorded which). It is not recorded whose cells these are; they may come from a transplant donor. Sequenced sample: blood, either unsorted or a sorted T cell fraction (not recorded which). The chain carries TRBV7-2 and TRBJ1-1; no definite D call. The CDR3 reads CASSLGMATQAFF. For the CDR3, the DNA is TGTGCCAGCAGCTTAGGGATGGCCACCCAGGCTTTCTTT.